The source of this T cell receptor (beta chain) is a study of cytomegalovirus exposure and HLA in healthy donors. Overall study context: Approximately 180 million T cells yielded more than 90 million unique TCR beta sequences in earlier analysis.

Both 60 Vbeta primers and 13 Jbeta primers went into the PCR. Clones were sequenced by immunoSEQ multiplex PCR, and TCRdb holds only the in-frame ones, with some missing. This table has 150,000 to 200,000 clones, 84% appearing once. Details on this clone: Its antigen is as yet unknown.

Trimming removed 4 bases from V and 4 bases from J; junction bases left unmatched: 4. The CDR3 sequence is 14 residues long. Germline V gene lookup returns CDR1 SNHLY and CDR2 FYNNEI. Points from the study as a whole: Both high specificity and high sensitivity reportedly marked the classifier's diagnosis of cytomegalovirus status.

The sequenced sample consisted of PBMCs. This chain connects TRBV2 to TRBJ2-3, with 8 positions matching TRBD2. The clonotype comes from a girl aged 5 to 17 in good health and CMV-seropositive. The CDR3 region is CASSGQLAADTQYF. CDR3 sequence (DNA): TGTGCCAGCAGTGGTCAACTAGCGGCAGATACGCAGTATTTT.